These T cell receptor beta chains were read from a single sample in a study of blood T cells in healthy people across ages. TCRdb passed the 5' RACE reads through MiXCR, listing each CDR3 protein once. Of roughly 1,800,000 distinct CDR3 sequences listed, 49% were seen once; the top ten hold roughly 2.1%. Sequencing was carried out using blood. Receptors were obtained from a woman aged 40 to 50 in good health. The CDR3 runs from the conserved cysteine through the conserved F or W.

j_call | v_call | cdr3_length | cdr3_aa
TRBJ1-2 | TRBV5-1 | 14 | CASGVSTVNYGYTF
- | TRBV27 | 13 | CASKFLSEDIQYF
TRBJ2-3 | TRBV9 | 14 | CASSAGRGADTQYF
TRBJ1-4 | TRBV6-5 | 15 | CASSYLGQGDEKLFF
TRBJ1-2 | TRBV7-9 | 13 | CASSLAGEGGYTF
TRBJ2-6 | TRBV27 | 18 | CASSPFWAPFSGANVLTF
TRBJ2-5 | TRBV7-9 | 16 | CASSPGLAGGTETQYF
TRBJ2-7 | TRBV28 | 15 | CASSPIRSQTTEQYF
TRBJ2-1 | TRBV29-1 | 16 | CSVEAWGQGAADEQFF
TRBJ1-5 | TRBV28 | 14 | CASRAQKYSQPQHF
TRBJ2-7 | TRBV28 | 12 | CASRMGDYEQYF
TRBJ2-5 | TRBV10-1 | 18 | CASSESGSFGTEYNEQYF
TRBJ2-1 | TRBV4-3 | 17 | CASSQDWGGGFYNEQFF
TRBJ1-2 | TRBV29-1 | 14 | CSATLRMGDYGYTF
TRBJ1-5 | TRBV5-5 | 15 | CASGHGTDYNQPQHF
- | TRBV15 | 17 | CATSKRAAGGGYYEQYF
TRBJ2-5 | TRBV6-1 | 15 | CASSEASAGQETQYF
TRBJ1-2 | TRBV4-3 | 12 | CASSQDSDGYTF
TRBJ2-7 | TRBV12-3/TRBV12-4 | 13 | CASSLRGEDEQYF
- | TRBV7-9 | 14 | CASSLRTGTETQYF
TRBJ2-3 | TRBV6-2/TRBV6-3 | 13 | CASSYSDLVTQYF
TRBJ1-2 | TRBV12-3/TRBV12-4 | 12 | CASTMGGKGYTF
TRBJ2-3 | TRBV20-1 | 14 | CSARWQLLTDTQYF
TRBJ2-1 | TRBV19 | 14 | CASSIEGTVNEQFF
TRBJ2-3 | TRBV28 | 16 | CASREGRGVTTDTQYF
TRBJ2-3 | TRBV7-2 | 17 | CASSFAASGGRTDTQYF
TRBJ1-4 | TRBV6-5 | 14 | CASSNHATNEKLFF
TRBJ2-3 | TRBV12-3/TRBV12-4 | 13 | CASILFSTDTQYF
TRBJ1-2 | TRBV20-1 | 11 | CSVSRRDGYTF
TRBJ2-3 | TRBV5-5 | 16 | CASSPYTRSETDTQYF
TRBJ2-3 | TRBV7-2 | 14 | CATSWRGSIDTQYF